The 15 T cell receptor beta chains given below trace back to one sample, sequenced in a study of T cells in Graves' hyperthyroidism and ophthalmopathy. It was RNA transcripts that yielded the amplified TCR beta CDR3 regions. A first-round RT-PCR of the TCR CDR3 used the HTBI primer set. MiXCR, applied by TCRdb to the multiplex PCR reads, yields one record per CDR3 protein. The table records about 700,000 distinct CDR3 sequences, around 15% of them present only once. The sequenced material came from blood. All receptors come from a young woman with Graves' hyperthyroidism.

This clonotype showed up many times. The chain is built from TRBV2 and TRBJ2-7; maybe TRBD1 (6 bases). Germline V gene lookup returns CDR1 SNHLY and CDR2 FYNNEI. The CDR3 is made up of 15 amino acids. V was cut by 6 bases and J by 3 bases, with 18 bases left in between. The CDR3, as DNA: TGTGCCAGCAGGGTCGTACAGGGTTCGGGCTACGAGCAGTACTTC. Translation: CASRVVQGSGYEQYF.

The J gene is TRBJ2-2, the V gene TRBV20-1; D could derive from TRBD1 or TRBD2 (7 bases each). Trimming removed 6 bases from V and 4 bases from J, with 24 bases in between. CDR3 length equals 17 residues. Germline CDR1 reads DFQATT; CDR2 reads SNEGSKA (reference sequence). The CDR3 DNA sequence: TGCAGTGCCCCCTTGGGACAGCGGGGCGGGGTCACCGGGGAGCTGTTTTTT. It encodes CSAPLGQRGGVTGELFF.

The sample holds many counts of this clonotype. This rearrangement joins TRBV12-3 or TRBV12-4 to TRBJ2-2; 10 nucleotides align to TRBD2. The CDR3 covers 17 residues. V was pared by 6 bases and J by 1 base, with 8 bases of the junction left unmatched. This CDR3 is CASSHGLAALNTGELFF. CDR3 nucleotides: TGTGCCAGCAGCCATGGACTAGCGGCCCTGAACACCGGGGAGCTGTTTTTT.

The chain uses TRBV6-2 or TRBV6-3 and TRBJ1-2, with D possibly being TRBD1 (6 bases). The CDR3 is 13 amino acids. Germline-derived CDR1 and CDR2 are MNHEY and SVGEGT. V gave up 10 bases and J gave up 3 bases, with 15 bases separating them. This chain's CDR3 is CATSTGAYYGYTF. In nucleotides, the CDR3 is TGTGCCACTTCGACAGGTGCTTACTATGGCTACACCTTC.

The V gene is TRBV7-8, the J gene TRBJ2-1, with TRBD2 identical over 10 bases. Looked up from germline, CDR1 is SGHVS and CDR2 is FQNEAQ. With 6 bases clipped from V and 9 bases from J, the junction kept 17 bases outside the gene matches. The CDR3 is made up of 17 amino acids. The CDR3 here is CASSLGFPSGSSGEQFF. The CDR3 nucleotides read TGTGCCAGCAGTCTAGGGTTTCCTAGCGGGAGTTCTGGTGAGCAGTTCTTC.

V usage is TRBV19 and J usage is TRBJ2-3; D possibly matches TRBD1 or TRBD2 (5 bases each). In germline, CDR1 is LNHDA, CDR2 SQIVND (reference sequence). V dropped 7 bases and J dropped 4 bases, with 12 bases sitting between them. This CDR3 region has 13 residues. CDR3 in amino acids: CASKDGAADTQYF. In nucleotides, the CDR3 is TGTGCCAGTAAGGACGGGGCGGCAGATACGCAGTATTTT.

The gene calls are TRBV6-2 or TRBV6-3 and TRBJ2-5; 9 bases map to TRBD1. V lost 0 bases and J lost 4; bases outside the gene matches: 12. CDR1 is MNHEY, CDR2 SVGEGT, per germline. This CDR3 has 18 amino acids. CDR3 nucleotides: TGTGCCAGCAGTTACTCGGTCCGGTCCGGACAGGGGAGAGAGACCCAGTACTTC. This translates into CASSYSVRSGQGRETQYF.

The chain employs TRBV5-1 and TRBJ2-3; 8 nucleotides align to TRBD1. The CDR3 contains 16 residues. CDR1 and CDR2 (germline): SGHRS, YFSETQ. V lost 2 bases and J lost 4; bases outside the gene matches: 9. CDR3 bases: TGCGCCAGCAGCTTCCAGGGGGCCAGGGTCGCAGATACGCAGTATTTT. Residues: CASSFQGARVADTQYF.

This clonotype showed up many times. The chain joins TRBV12-3 or TRBV12-4 to TRBJ2-7, with D perhaps TRBD1 or TRBD2 (5 bases each). The CDR3 extends over 16 amino acids. V was pared by 5 bases and J by 4 bases, with 21 bases between. The CDR3 DNA reads as TGTGCCAGCAGTCCCTACCCGGGACGCCCTGAGTACGAGCAGTACTTC. It codes for CASSPYPGRPEYEQYF.

There are a few counts of this clonotype. The CDR3 spells CASSPPARESSYNEQFF. CDR3 bases: TGTGCCAGCAGCCCTCCTGCCCGTGAAAGCTCCTACAATGAGCAGTTCTTC. The chain carries TRBV7-9 and TRBJ2-1, with D uncertain. V lost 5 bases and J lost 0, with 17 bases in between. Germline values: CDR1 SEHNR, CDR2 FQNEAQ (reference sequence). The CDR3 extends over 17 amino acids.

This clonotype has only a few counts. Since a much larger clone is just one base distant, this may be a read error. The conserved closing phenylalanine or tryptophan is absent in this CDR3, likely reflecting a read error. The V call is TRBV12-3 or TRBV12-4, the J call TRBJ1-1; 7 positions match TRBD1. V was pared by 10 bases and J by 6 bases, with 5 bases of the junction left unmatched. The CDR3 contains 11 residues. The CDR3 here is CATSRGPEAFI. For the CDR3, the DNA is TGTGCCACCTCTAGGGGGCCTGAAGCTTTCATT.

To note about this clonotype: A much bigger clone sits one base away, suggesting this may be a read error. Since no conserved phenylalanine or tryptophan closes the CDR3, a read error is the likely cause. The J gene is TRBJ2-1, the V gene TRBV5-1; the match to TRBD2 covers 11 bases. The CDR3 spans 18 residues. Germline-derived CDR1 and CDR2 are SGHRS and YFSETQ. V lost 1 base and J lost 0; bases outside the gene matches: 6. Here the CDR3 reads CASSLTSGSPVSYNEQFV. The DNA for the CDR3 is TGCGCCAGCAGCTTGACTAGCGGGAGCCCCGTCTCCTACAATGAGCAGTTCGTC.

This clonotype turned up a few times. This rearrangement joins TRBV3-1 to TRBJ2-7; no definite D call. From germline, CDR1 is LGHDT and CDR2 YNNKEL (reference sequence). Trimming removed 0 bases from V and 2 bases from J, with 11 bases in between. This CDR3 spans 15 amino acids. CDR3 amino acids: CASSQENRPAYEQYF. The CDR3 DNA sequence: TGTGCCAGCAGCCAAGAGAATCGGCCCGCCTACGAGCAGTACTTC.

This clonotype came up many times. The V and J genes are TRBV12-3 or TRBV12-4 and TRBJ1-6, with 10 bases aligning to TRBD1. The V segment lost 6 bases and the J segment 13 bases; nucleotides outside the gene matches: 9. This CDR3 region has 14 residues. The CDR3 reads CASSPGQGFFPLHF. CDR3 bases: TGTGCCAGCAGCCCGGGACAGGGGTTTTTCCCCCTCCACTTT.

The chain has TRBV29-1 and TRBJ1-1; D perhaps matches TRBD1 (5 bases). This CDR3 region has 11 residues. Germline assignment: CDR1 SQVTM and CDR2 ANQGSEA. Trimming took 2 bases from V and 10 from J, leaving 11 bases between them. The CDR3 region is CSVEWGQGAFF. Written as DNA, the CDR3 is TGCAGCGTTGAATGGGGCCAGGGAGCTTTCTTT.